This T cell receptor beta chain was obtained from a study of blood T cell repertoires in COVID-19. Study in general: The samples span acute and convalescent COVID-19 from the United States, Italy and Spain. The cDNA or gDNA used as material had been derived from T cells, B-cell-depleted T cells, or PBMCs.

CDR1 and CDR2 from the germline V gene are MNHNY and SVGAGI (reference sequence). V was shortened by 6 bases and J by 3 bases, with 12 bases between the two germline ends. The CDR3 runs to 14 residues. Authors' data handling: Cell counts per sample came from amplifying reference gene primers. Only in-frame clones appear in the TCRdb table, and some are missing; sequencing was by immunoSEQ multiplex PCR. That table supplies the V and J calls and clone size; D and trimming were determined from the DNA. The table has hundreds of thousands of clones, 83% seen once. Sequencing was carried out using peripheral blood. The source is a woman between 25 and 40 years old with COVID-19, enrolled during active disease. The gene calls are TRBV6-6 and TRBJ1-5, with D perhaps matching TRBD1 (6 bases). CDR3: CASSHRVYNQPQHF. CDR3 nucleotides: TGTGCCAGCAGCCACAGGGTCTACAATCAGCCCCAGCATTTT.